This is a list of T cell receptor beta chains from one sample in a study of T cell responses to AZD1222 COVID-19 vaccine. Only in-frame clones appear in the TCRdb table, and some are missing; sequencing was by immunoSEQ multiplex PCR. The profile shows around 150,000 clones, 94% of them singletons. Sequences were derived from peripheral blood, sampled on day 0 of AZD1222 vaccination. All receptors come from an adult in good health. The CDR3 runs from the conserved cysteine through the conserved F or W. D genes are given only for firm matches. Expanded clones are given a class, and other clones once, few, many or no size at all.

J: TRBJ1-2
V: TRBV3-1/TRBV3-2
D: -
size: few
CDR3: CASSQLHGYTF
DNA: TGTGCCAGCAGCCAATTACATGGCTACACCTTC

J: TRBJ2-1
V: TRBV11-3
D: -
size: -
CDR3: CASSYKIRGSIGEQFF
DNA: TGTGCCAGCAGCTACAAGATACGTGGGAGTATCGGAGAGCAGTTCTTC

J: TRBJ1-1
V: TRBV3-1/TRBV3-2
D: TRBD1
size: few
CDR3: CASSLGTGNTEAFF
DNA: TGTGCCAGCAGCCTGGGGACAGGGAACACTGAAGCTTTCTTT

J: TRBJ2-5
V: TRBV12-5
D: -
size: -
CDR3: CASGLSLTAEWYF
DNA: TGTGCTAGTGGTTTGTCCCTAACAGCCGAATGGTACTTC

J: TRBJ1-6
V: TRBV30
D: -
size: -
CDR3: CAWSGVQSNSPLHF
DNA: TGTGCCTGGAGTGGGGTTCAATCTAATTCACCCCTCCACTTT

J: TRBJ1-2
V: TRBV24-1
D: TRBD1
size: -
CDR3: CATRPTTGGEYGYTF
DNA: TGTGCCACCAGACCAACTACAGGGGGCGAATATGGCTACACCTTC

J: TRBJ2-2
V: TRBV19
D: TRBD1
size: -
CDR3: CASTPGWDRGPTGELFF
DNA: TGTGCCAGTACCCCAGGTTGGGACAGGGGGCCCACCGGGGAGCTGTTTTTT

J: TRBJ1-5
V: TRBV4-1
D: -
size: -
CDR3: CASSQVDTSNQPQHF
DNA: TGCGCCAGCAGCCAGGTTGACACTAGCAATCAGCCCCAGCATTTT

J: TRBJ2-1
V: TRBV27
D: TRBD2
size: once
CDR3: CASSRRGGADEQFF
DNA: TGTGCCAGCAGTCGCCGCGGGGGGGCGGATGAGCAGTTCTTC

J: TRBJ2-1
V: TRBV5-4
D: -
size: -
CDR3: CASSSGGVRANEQFF
DNA: TGTGCCAGCAGCTCCGGAGGGGTTAGGGCCAATGAGCAGTTCTTC

J: TRBJ1-6
V: TRBV27
D: TRBD1
size: -
CDR3: CASSLRTGGKYSPLHF
DNA: TGTGCCAGCAGTCTAAGGACAGGGGGGAAGTATTCACCCCTCCACTTT

J: TRBJ1-4
V: TRBV28
D: -
size: -
CDR3: CASSLVGVREKLFF
DNA: TGTGCCAGCAGTTTAGTAGGGGTGCGGGAAAAACTGTTTTTT

J: TRBJ1-5
V: TRBV6-1
D: -
size: -
CDR3: CASSEHGGGRQPQHF
DNA: TGTGCCAGCAGTGAACATGGAGGGGGTCGTCAGCCCCAGCATTTT

J: TRBJ2-3
V: TRBV6-4
D: TRBD2
size: -
CDR3: CASSPAAASGRDTQYF
DNA: TGTGCCAGCAGTCCGGCCGCGGCTAGCGGTCGGGATACGCAGTATTTT

J: TRBJ2-2
V: TRBV5-4
D: TRBD1
size: -
CDR3: CASSAGQANTGELFF
DNA: TGTGCCAGCAGCGCGGGACAGGCGAACACCGGGGAGCTGTTTTTT

J: TRBJ1-1
V: TRBV11-2
D: TRBD1
size: once
CDR3: CASSLWQGDVAFF
DNA: TGTGCCAGCAGCTTATGGCAGGGGGATGTAGCTTTCTTT

J: TRBJ2-2
V: TRBV2
D: TRBD1
size: -
CDR3: CASRYLGQGTGELFF
DNA: TGTGCCAGCAGGTACCTGGGACAGGGCACCGGGGAGCTGTTTTTT

J: TRBJ2-5
V: TRBV11-1
D: TRBD2
size: -
CDR3: CASSPAGRISQETQYF
DNA: TGTGCCAGCAGCCCAGCGGGGAGGATATCTCAAGAGACCCAGTACTTC

J: TRBJ1-6
V: TRBV5-6
D: TRBD1
size: -
CDR3: CASSRTGSILNSPLHF
DNA: TGTGCCAGCAGCCGGACAGGGTCGATCCTTAATTCACCCCTCCACTTT

J: TRBJ2-1
V: TRBV11-2
D: TRBD1
size: -
CDR3: CASSPRGTGGFNEQFF
DNA: TGTGCCAGCAGCCCCCGGGGGACAGGGGGCTTCAATGAGCAGTTCTTC

J: TRBJ1-3
V: TRBV25-1
D: TRBD1
size: -
CDR3: CASRAGTGDTTIYF
DNA: TGTGCCAGCAGAGCCGGGACAGGGGACACCACCATATATTTT

J: TRBJ2-2
V: TRBV1
D: -
size: -
CDR3: CTSSQARTFYTGELFF
DNA: TGCACCAGCAGCCAAGCCAGGACATTTTACACCGGGGAGCTGTTTTTT

J: TRBJ1-3
V: TRBV6-6
D: -
size: -
CDR3: CASSADRVIENTIYF
DNA: TGTGCCAGCAGCGCCGACAGAGTAATAGAAAACACCATATATTTT

J: TRBJ1-4
V: TRBV6-1
D: TRBD1
size: -
CDR3: CASSEGQGPEKLFF
DNA: TGTGCCAGCAGTGAGGGACAGGGGCCCGAAAAACTGTTTTTT

J: TRBJ1-6
V: TRBV23-1
D: -
size: -
CDR3: CASSQSGVAGINSPLHF
DNA: TGCGCCAGCAGTCAATCTGGTGTAGCGGGTATCAATTCACCCCTCCACTTT

J: TRBJ2-1
V: TRBV12-3/TRBV12-4
D: -
size: -
CDR3: CASSFRRSNEQFF
DNA: TGTGCCAGCAGTTTCAGGCGAAGCAATGAGCAGTTCTTC

J: TRBJ1-2
V: TRBV10-3
D: -
size: -
CDR3: CAISAIIGDGYTF
DNA: TGTGCCATCAGTGCCATTATTGGGGACGGCTACACCTTC

J: TRBJ1-2
V: TRBV7-2
D: TRBD1
size: -
CDR3: CASGGDRVLGKGYTF
DNA: TGTGCCAGCGGGGGAGACAGGGTTCTCGGCAAAGGCTACACCTTC

J: TRBJ1-1
V: TRBV19
D: -
size: few
CDR3: CASSIVIGVRATEAFF
DNA: TGTGCCAGTAGTATAGTCATCGGGGTTAGGGCCACTGAAGCTTTCTTT

J: TRBJ1-2
V: TRBV18
D: TRBD1
size: -
CDR3: CASSPLGTGEANYGYTF
DNA: TGTGCCAGCTCACCTTTAGGGACAGGGGAAGCTAACTATGGCTACACCTTC

J: TRBJ2-1
V: TRBV10-2
D: TRBD2
size: once
CDR3: CASSGGGVNEQFF
DNA: TGCGCCAGCTCAGGTGGGGGGGTGAATGAGCAGTTCTTC

J: TRBJ1-4
V: TRBV4-1
D: -
size: once
CDR3: CASSQEGRRTTANEKLFF
DNA: TGCGCCAGCAGCCAAGAGGGGCGGCGTACGACAGCTAATGAAAAACTGTTTTTT

J: TRBJ1-1
V: TRBV7-2
D: TRBD1
size: -
CDR3: CASSPVPVGTGFVTEAFF
DNA: TGTGCCAGCAGCCCAGTTCCGGTCGGGACAGGGTTTGTCACTGAAGCTTTCTTT

J: TRBJ1-1
V: TRBV5-1
D: TRBD1
size: -
CDR3: CASSSDREPTEAFF
DNA: TGCGCCAGCAGCTCTGACAGGGAGCCCACTGAAGCTTTCTTT

J: TRBJ2-1
V: TRBV6-5
D: TRBD1
size: -
CDR3: CASSRTGLGNEQFF
DNA: TGTGCCAGCAGCCGGACAGGGCTGGGCAATGAGCAGTTCTTC

J: TRBJ1-4
V: TRBV5-6
D: TRBD1
size: -
CDR3: CASSLQGGEEKLFF
DNA: TGTGCCAGCAGCCTACAGGGGGGAGAAGAAAAACTGTTTTTT

J: TRBJ2-3
V: TRBV3-1/TRBV3-2
D: -
size: -
CDR3: CASSPWGDGADTQYF
DNA: TGTGCCAGCAGCCCTTGGGGGGATGGTGCAGATACGCAGTATTTT

J: TRBJ2-1
V: TRBV7-2
D: TRBD2
size: -
CDR3: CASSIGTTRTNEQFF
DNA: TGTGCCAGCAGCATCGGGACTACAAGGACGAATGAGCAGTTCTTC

J: TRBJ2-1
V: TRBV19
D: -
size: -
CDR3: CASSPVTRGGNEQFF
DNA: TGTGCCAGTAGTCCAGTGACTAGAGGGGGTAATGAGCAGTTCTTC

J: TRBJ1-3
V: TRBV18
D: TRBD1
size: -
CDR3: CASSPPSTGVYGNTIYF
DNA: TGTGCCAGCTCACCACCGTCGACAGGGGTATATGGAAACACCATATATTTT

J: TRBJ2-5
V: TRBV5-4
D: -
size: few
CDR3: CASSFQGSAETQYF
DNA: TGTGCCAGCAGCTTTCAGGGGTCTGCAGAGACCCAGTACTTC

J: TRBJ2-5
V: TRBV5-1
D: -
size: -
CDR3: CASRMQGETQYF
DNA: TGCGCCAGCAGAATGCAGGGAGAGACCCAGTACTTC

J: TRBJ1-3
V: TRBV7-9
D: -
size: -
CDR3: CASSGMSTIYF
DNA: TGTGCCAGCAGTGGGATGAGCACCATATATTTT

J: TRBJ2-1
V: TRBV4-1
D: TRBD2
size: -
CDR3: CASSHGLAGYNEQFF
DNA: TGCGCCAGCAGCCATGGACTAGCGGGGTACAATGAGCAGTTCTTC

J: TRBJ1-4
V: TRBV7-6
D: -
size: -
CDR3: CASSLGVRESYEKLFF
DNA: TGTGCCAGCAGCTTAGGCGTCAGGGAAAGTTATGAAAAACTGTTTTTT

J: TRBJ1-5
V: TRBV4-1
D: TRBD1
size: -
CDR3: CASSMGQGLYQPQHF
DNA: TGCGCCAGCAGCATGGGACAGGGGCTTTATCAGCCCCAGCATTTT

J: TRBJ1-2
V: TRBV5-6
D: -
size: -
CDR3: CASSSIVGSGYTF
DNA: TGTGCCAGCAGCTCCATCGTCGGTTCCGGCTACACCTTC

J: TRBJ1-6
V: TRBV29-1
D: -
size: -
CDR3: CSVDWGVGNSPLHF
DNA: TGCAGCGTTGATTGGGGTGTGGGTAATTCACCCCTCCACTTT

J: TRBJ1-6
V: TRBV5-6
D: -
size: -
CDR3: CASSWEGLDSPLHF
DNA: TGTGCCAGCAGCTGGGAGGGCTTGGATTCACCCCTCCACTTT

J: TRBJ2-3
V: TRBV5-4
D: TRBD1
size: -
CDR3: CASSPQGATFLPSLQYF
DNA: TGTGCCAGCAGCCCCCAGGGGGCAACCTTTCTCCCTTCCCTGCAGTATTTT

J: TRBJ1-5
V: TRBV30
D: -
size: -
CDR3: CAWRRRHLETISNQPQHF
DNA: TGTGCCTGGAGGCGGAGACACCTCGAAACGATTAGCAATCAGCCCCAGCATTTT

J: TRBJ2-5
V: TRBV7-8
D: -
size: -
CDR3: CASSLGFGSNQETQYF
DNA: TGTGCCAGCAGCTTAGGTTTCGGGAGCAACCAAGAGACCCAGTACTTC

J: TRBJ1-2
V: TRBV16
D: -
size: once
CDR3: CASSQSATDYGYTF
DNA: TGTGCCAGCAGCCAATCGGCGACGGATTATGGCTACACCTTC

J: TRBJ1-2
V: TRBV6-5
D: -
size: -
CDR3: CASRDTNNYGYTF
DNA: TGTGCCAGCAGGGACACTAATAACTATGGCTACACCTTC

J: TRBJ2-2
V: TRBV29-1
D: -
size: -
CDR3: CSVAQGMSGELFF
DNA: TGCAGCGTTGCACAGGGTATGTCCGGGGAGCTGTTTTTT